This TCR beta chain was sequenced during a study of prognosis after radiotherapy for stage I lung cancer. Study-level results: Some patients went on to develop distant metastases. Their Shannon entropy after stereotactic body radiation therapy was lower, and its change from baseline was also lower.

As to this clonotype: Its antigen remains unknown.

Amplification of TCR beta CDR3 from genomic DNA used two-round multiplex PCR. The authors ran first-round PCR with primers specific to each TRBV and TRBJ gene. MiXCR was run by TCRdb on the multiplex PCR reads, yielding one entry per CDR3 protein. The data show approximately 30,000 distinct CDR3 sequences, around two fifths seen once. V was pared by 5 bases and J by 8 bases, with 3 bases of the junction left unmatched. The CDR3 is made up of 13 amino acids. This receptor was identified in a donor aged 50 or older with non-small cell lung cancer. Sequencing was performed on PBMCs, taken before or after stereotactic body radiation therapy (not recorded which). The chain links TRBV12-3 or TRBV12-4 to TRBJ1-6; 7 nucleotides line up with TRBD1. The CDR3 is CASSGQVDSPLHF. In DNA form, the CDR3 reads TGTGCCAGCAGTGGACAGGTTGATTCACCCCTCCACTTT.